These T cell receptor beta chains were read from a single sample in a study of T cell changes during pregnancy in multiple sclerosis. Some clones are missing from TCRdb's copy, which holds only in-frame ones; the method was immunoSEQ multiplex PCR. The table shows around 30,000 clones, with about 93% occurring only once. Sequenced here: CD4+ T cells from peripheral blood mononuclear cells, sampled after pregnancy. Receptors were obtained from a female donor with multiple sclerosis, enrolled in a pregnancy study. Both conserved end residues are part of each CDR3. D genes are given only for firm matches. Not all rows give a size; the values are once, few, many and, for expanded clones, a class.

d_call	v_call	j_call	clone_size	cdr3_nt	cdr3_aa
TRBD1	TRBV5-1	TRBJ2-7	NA	TGCGCCAGCAGCGCGGACAGGCTGCAGTACTTC	CASSADRLQYF
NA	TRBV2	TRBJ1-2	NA	TGTGCCAACGACAGTCTTGGCTATGGCTACACCTTC	CANDSLGYGYTF
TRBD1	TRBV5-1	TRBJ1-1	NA	TGCGCCAGCAGCTCCTCCGGGACAGTCGGACTCGGGAGTGAAGCTTTCTTT	CASSSSGTVGLGSEAFF
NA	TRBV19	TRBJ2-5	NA	TGTGCCAGTAGGGTCCCGGCCGGGGAGACCCAGTACTTC	CASRVPAGETQYF
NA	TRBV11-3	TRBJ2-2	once	TGTGCCAGCAGGGCTACAGGGGGGGAGCTGTTTTTT	CASRATGGELFF
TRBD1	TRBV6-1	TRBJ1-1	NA	TGTGCCAGCAGTGAAGCGGGGACAGGGGGTAGCACTGAAGCTTTCTTT	CASSEAGTGGSTEAFF
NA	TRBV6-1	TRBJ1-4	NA	TGTGCCAGCAGTGAAAGGAAGGGGGACGTAAGTGAAAAACTGTTTTTT	CASSERKGDVSEKLFF
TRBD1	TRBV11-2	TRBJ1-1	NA	TGTGCCAGCAGCGGAGGGACAGACGGGCGAGCTTTCTTT	CASSGGTDGRAFF
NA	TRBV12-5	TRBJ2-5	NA	TGTGCTAGTGGTTTGGGGGGGCTCCAAGAGACCCAGTACTTC	CASGLGGLQETQYF
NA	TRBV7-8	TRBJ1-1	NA	TGTGCCAGCAGCTTACTAGCCGGGGGGACGCTGGTCACTGAAGCTTTCTTT	CASSLLAGGTLVTEAFF
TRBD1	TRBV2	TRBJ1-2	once	TGTGCCAGCAGGAACGGACAGGCATTGGGAGGCTACACCTTC	CASRNGQALGGYTF
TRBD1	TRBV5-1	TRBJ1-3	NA	TGCGCCAGCAGCTCTGAGGGGGCGTCTGGAAACACCATATATTTT	CASSSEGASGNTIYF
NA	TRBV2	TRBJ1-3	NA	TGTGCCAGCGGATATAGCCTATCGGGGGGAAACACCATATATTTT	CASGYSLSGGNTIYF
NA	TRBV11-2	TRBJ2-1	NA	TGTGCCAGCAGCTTAGCCCCTCGGGGTAGCACCCATGAGCAGTTCTTC	CASSLAPRGSTHEQFF
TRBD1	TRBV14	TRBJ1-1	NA	TGTGCCAGCAGCCAGAGAGGGGGCTGGTTCACTGAAGCTTTCTTT	CASSQRGGWFTEAFF
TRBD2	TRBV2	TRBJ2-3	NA	TGTGCCAGCAGTGAGAGGGGGGGACTAGCGAGCACAGATACGCAGTATTTT	CASSERGGLASTDTQYF
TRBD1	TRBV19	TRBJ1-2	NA	TGTGCCAGTAGTGCCACCGGGACAGGCTATGGCTACACCTTC	CASSATGTGYGYTF
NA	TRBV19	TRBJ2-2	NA	TGTGCCAGTAGGGGGCTCACAACGAACACCGGGGAGCTGTTTTTT	CASRGLTTNTGELFF
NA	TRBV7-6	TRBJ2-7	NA	TGTGCCAGCAGCTTGGGACACCTCTCCTACGAGCAGTACTTC	CASSLGHLSYEQYF
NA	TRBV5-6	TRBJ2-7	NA	TGTGCCAGCAGCTCCAGCTCCTACGAGCAGTACTTC	CASSSSSYEQYF
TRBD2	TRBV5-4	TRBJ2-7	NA	TGTGCCAGCAGCTTGGAACCTAGCGGGAGCTTTTACGAGCAGTACTTC	CASSLEPSGSFYEQYF
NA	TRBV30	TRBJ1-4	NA	TGTGCCTGGAGTGTACAGCGGAATGAAAAACTGTTTTTT	CAWSVQRNEKLFF
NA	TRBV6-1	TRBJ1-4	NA	TGTGCCAGCAGTGAGGGCAGCTATTCAACTAATGAAAAACTGTTTTTT	CASSEGSYSTNEKLFF
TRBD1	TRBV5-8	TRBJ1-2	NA	TGTGCCAGCAGGTGGGGACGACAGGGGCATGGCTACACCTTC	CASRWGRQGHGYTF
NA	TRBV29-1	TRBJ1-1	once	TGCAGCGCGACCAGGGAATCCGAAGCTTTCTTT	CSATRESEAFF
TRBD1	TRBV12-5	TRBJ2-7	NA	TGTGCTAGTGGTTTCGTGGGACAGGGGGCTTCCGAGCAGTACTTC	CASGFVGQGASEQYF
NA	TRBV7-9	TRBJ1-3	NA	TGTGCCAGCAGCTTACAGGGAAACACCATATATTTT	CASSLQGNTIYF